This is a list of T cell receptor beta chains from one sample in a study of vaccination effects on CD4 cells after COVID-19. Assay: immunoSEQ multiplex PCR; the TCRdb copy retains only in-frame clones and omits some. The sample includes roughly 46,000 clones, over 60% of them seen just once. No antigen is known for these receptors. This specimen was CD4+ T cells from PBMCs cultured with HCoV-OC43 spike peptides, taken after COVID-19 vaccination. These receptors were collected from a human donor who received a COVID-19 vaccine. The CDR3 runs from the conserved cysteine through the conserved F or W. The D gene is left open where the match is weak. For some rows the clone size is stated as once, few or many, or as a class when expanded; others skip it.

J,D,length,V,size,CDR3,DNA
TRBJ2-5,TRBD2,15,TRBV10-3,-,CAIKGSRGDQETQYF,TGTGCCATCAAAGGGTCGCGGGGGGACCAAGAGACCCAGTACTTC
TRBJ2-3,TRBD1,15,TRBV6-6,once,CASSYRGQYTDTQYF,TGTGCCAGCAGTTACAGGGGACAGTACACAGATACGCAGTATTTT
TRBJ1-2,-,15,TRBV5-6,-,CASSDPGRTSYGYTF,TGTGCCAGCAGCGACCCCGGTAGGACGAGCTATGGCTACACCTTC
TRBJ1-2,-,13,TRBV10-3,-,CAITRTPHYGYTF,TGTGCCATCACTAGGACTCCTCACTATGGCTACACCTTC
TRBJ2-2,-,15,TRBV24-1,few,CATSRDNVLTGELFF,TGTGCCACCTCCCGGGACAATGTTCTCACCGGGGAGCTGTTTTTT
TRBJ2-7,TRBD1,14,TRBV6-1,-,CASSDSGGVDEQYF,TGTGCCAGCAGTGATTCAGGGGGCGTCGACGAGCAGTACTTC
TRBJ1-2,TRBD1,19,TRBV5-1,-,CASSLDQPGQGRAGYGYTF,TGCGCCAGCAGCTTAGATCAACCGGGACAGGGCAGGGCTGGCTATGGCTACACCTTC
TRBJ2-3,TRBD1,20,TRBV24-1,-,CATSEKGSQPGGHITDTQYF,TGTGCCACCAGTGAGAAGGGATCTCAGCCAGGGGGCCACATCACAGATACGCAGTATTTT
TRBJ2-2,-,14,TRBV5-1,once,CASSLGNPTGELFF,TGCGCCAGCAGCTTGGGGAACCCGACCGGGGAGCTGTTTTTT
TRBJ1-2,-,12,TRBV3-1/TRBV3-2,-,CASSQGRRGYTF,TGTGCCAGCAGCCAAGGGAGACGGGGCTACACCTTC
TRBJ1-2,-,13,TRBV28,-,CASSTPGNYGYTF,TGTGCCAGCAGTACGCCGGGAAACTATGGCTACACCTTC
TRBJ2-1,TRBD2,15,TRBV18,-,CASSPGREKNNEQFF,TGTGCCAGCTCACCCGGGCGGGAGAAAAACAATGAGCAGTTCTTC
TRBJ2-1,-,13,TRBV10-3,-,CAIRGDIAREQFF,TGTGCCATCAGGGGGGATATCGCAAGAGAGCAGTTCTTC
TRBJ2-3,TRBD2,15,TRBV9,-,CASSVLAGGTDTQYF,TGTGCCAGCAGCGTTTTAGCGGGGGGCACAGATACGCAGTATTTT
TRBJ1-2,-,15,TRBV10-1,-,CASSESTDSGYGYTF,TGCGCCAGCAGTGAGTCGACCGACTCCGGCTATGGCTACACCTTC
TRBJ1-1,-,13,TRBV12-3/TRBV12-4,-,CASSLRGDTEAFF,TGTGCCAGCAGTTTACGAGGGGACACTGAAGCTTTCTTT
TRBJ2-6,TRBD1,16,TRBV2,-,CASTATGGPGANVLTF,TGTGCCAGCACGGCGACAGGGGGTCCTGGGGCCAACGTCCTGACTTTC
TRBJ2-1,-,13,TRBV27,-,CASSFNLGNEQFF,TGTGCCAGCAGTTTTAACCTGGGCAATGAGCAGTTCTTC
TRBJ2-2,-,14,TRBV5-1,few,CASSLGVNTGELFF,TGCGCCAGCAGCTTGGGAGTGAACACCGGGGAGCTGTTTTTT
TRBJ1-5,-,13,TRBV5-6,-,CASSSRQSGAQHF,TGTGCCAGCAGTTCCCGCCAAAGTGGGGCCCAGCATTTT
TRBJ1-1,-,15,TRBV27,once,CASSFRRERNTEAFF,TGTGCCAGCAGTTTTCGGCGGGAACGGAACACTGAAGCTTTCTTT
TRBJ2-2,-,12,TRBV2,-,CASRFGTGELFF,TGTGCCAGCAGATTCGGCACCGGGGAGCTGTTTTTT
TRBJ1-5,-,13,TRBV12-5,-,CASGFGENQPQHF,TGTGCTAGTGGTTTCGGGGAAAATCAGCCCCAGCATTTT
TRBJ2-5,TRBD1,16,TRBV6-1,few,CASSEFIQGARETQYF,TGTGCCAGCAGTGAATTTATACAGGGGGCAAGAGAGACCCAGTACTTC
TRBJ1-3,-,16,TRBV5-1,-,CASSLLARASGNTIYF,TGCGCCAGCAGCTTGTTAGCCAGGGCCTCTGGAAACACCATATATTTT
TRBJ1-1,-,14,TRBV19,-,CASRSGAWGTEAFF,TGTGCCAGTAGGTCAGGGGCCTGGGGCACTGAAGCTTTCTTT
TRBJ1-4,-,13,TRBV29-1,few,CSVWTASNEKLFF,TGCAGCGTTTGGACAGCCTCTAATGAAAAACTGTTTTTT
TRBJ1-5,TRBD1,14,TRBV19,once,CASAGGQARKPQHF,TGTGCCAGTGCCGGAGGACAGGCAAGGAAGCCCCAGCATTTT
TRBJ2-1,TRBD2,15,TRBV7-9,-,CASSLSSGGYNEQFF,TGTGCCAGCAGCTTAAGTAGCGGGGGGTACAATGAGCAGTTCTTC
TRBJ2-7,-,16,TRBV19,-,CASSSGSSRSAYEQYF,TGTGCCAGTAGTTCAGGTTCCTCTAGATCTGCCTACGAGCAGTACTTC
TRBJ2-1,-,18,TRBV27,-,CASSLIRLRTSSYNEQFF,TGTGCCAGCAGTTTAATTAGGTTGCGGACGAGCTCCTACAATGAGCAGTTCTTC
TRBJ2-1,TRBD2,19,TRBV3-1/TRBV3-2,once,CASSQEFGLAGGPWREQFF,TGTGCCAGCAGCCAAGAGTTTGGACTAGCGGGAGGGCCCTGGCGTGAGCAGTTCTTC
TRBJ2-1,-,11,TRBV3-1/TRBV3-2,-,CASSRYNEQFF,TGTGCCAGCAGCCGATACAATGAGCAGTTCTTC
TRBJ2-1,-,16,TRBV5-4,-,CASSLGAGVSYNEQFF,TGTGCCAGCAGCTTGGGGGCAGGGGTCTCCTACAATGAGCAGTTCTTC
TRBJ1-1,-,10,TRBV12-3/TRBV12-4,few,CASSLTEAFF,TGTGCCAGCAGTTTAACTGAAGCTTTCTTT
TRBJ2-2,TRBD2,16,TRBV4-2,-,CASSQEAGLDTGELFF,TGTGCCAGCAGCCAAGAAGCGGGGCTGGACACCGGGGAGCTGTTTTTT
TRBJ2-3,-,14,TRBV6-2/TRBV6-3,-,CASSPRLGGDTQYF,TGTGCCAGCAGTCCCAGACTAGGAGGAGATACGCAGTATTTT
TRBJ2-7,TRBD2,21,TRBV4-2,-,CASSQVPELAGGSYVSYEQYF,TGTGCCAGCAGCCAAGTGCCGGAACTAGCGGGGGGGTCCTACGTCTCCTACGAGCAGTACTTC
TRBJ1-3,TRBD1,15,TRBV6-5,-,CASSRATGVGNTIYF,TGTGCCAGCAGCAGAGCAACAGGGGTGGGAAACACCATATATTTT
TRBJ1-3,-,15,TRBV10-3,-,CAIRTVPRSGNTIYF,TGTGCCATTCGGACAGTCCCCCGCTCTGGAAACACCATATATTTT
TRBJ2-7,-,15,TRBV6-5,-,CASSYGLPMIYEQYF,TGTGCCAGCAGTTACGGTCTTCCGATGATCTACGAGCAGTACTTC
TRBJ1-3,-,17,TRBV2,few,CASSRGTTPGSGNTIYF,TGTGCCAGCAGTCGAGGGACGACCCCAGGGTCCGGAAACACCATATATTTT
TRBJ1-1,-,13,TRBV7-9,-,CASSLDMNTEAFF,TGTGCCAGCAGCTTAGATATGAACACTGAAGCTTTCTTT
TRBJ1-2,-,15,TRBV3-1/TRBV3-2,few,CASSQGDLLRGEGTF,TGTGCCAGCAGCCAAGGAGACCTTTTGCGCGGGGAAGGCACCTTC
TRBJ2-7,-,14,TRBV7-2,-,CASRGPGPRNEQYF,TGTGCCAGCAGGGGACCGGGACCGCGCAACGAGCAGTACTTC
TRBJ1-1,-,13,TRBV18,once,CASSPDLNTEAFF,TGTGCCAGCTCTCCAGATTTGAACACTGAAGCTTTCTTT
TRBJ1-1,TRBD1,14,TRBV11-3,-,CASSKGQGVTEAFF,TGTGCCAGCAGCAAAGGACAGGGGGTCACTGAAGCTTTCTTT
TRBJ2-1,TRBD2,14,TRBV7-9,-,CASSPGLGGVEQFF,TGTGCCAGCAGTCCGGGACTAGGGGGGGTTGAGCAGTTCTTC
TRBJ1-2,TRBD1,15,TRBV3-1/TRBV3-2,few,CASSQDTGQRYGYTF,TGTGCCAGCAGCCAAGATACGGGACAGCGCTATGGCTACACCTTC
TRBJ2-7,TRBD1,11,TRBV7-9,-,CASSRDRALYF,TGTGCCAGCAGCCGTGACAGGGCTCTGTACTTC
TRBJ1-5,-,15,TRBV18,-,CASSPSLSRDQPQHF,TGTGCCAGCTCGCCCAGTTTGAGCAGGGATCAGCCCCAGCATTTT
TRBJ2-2,TRBD2,16,TRBV6-5,-,CASSYTPSGVTGELFF,TGTGCCAGCAGTTACACCCCTAGCGGGGTAACCGGGGAGCTGTTTTTT
TRBJ2-1,-,15,TRBV7-8,once,CASSFTLRGINEQFF,TGTGCCAGCAGCTTCACTCTCCGGGGGATTAATGAGCAGTTCTTC
TRBJ2-7,-,15,TRBV4-2,-,CASSQDIAPSYEQYF,TGTGCCAGCAGCCAAGACATAGCGCCGTCCTACGAGCAGTACTTC
TRBJ1-6,-,14,TRBV6-5,few,CASSPRGSNSPLHF,TGTGCCAGCAGTCCCAGGGGTAGCAATTCACCCCTCCACTTT
TRBJ2-7,TRBD2,16,TRBV7-9,-,CASSINSGPQTYEQYF,TGTGCCAGCAGCATAAATAGCGGGCCCCAGACCTACGAGCAGTACTTC
TRBJ1-2,TRBD1,13,TRBV6-5,-,CAVRTGGNYGYTF,TGTGCCGTCCGGACAGGGGGCAACTATGGCTACACCTTC
TRBJ2-5,-,15,TRBV15,-,CATSRVFGFEETQYF,TGTGCCACCAGCAGGGTCTTCGGGTTCGAAGAGACCCAGTACTTC